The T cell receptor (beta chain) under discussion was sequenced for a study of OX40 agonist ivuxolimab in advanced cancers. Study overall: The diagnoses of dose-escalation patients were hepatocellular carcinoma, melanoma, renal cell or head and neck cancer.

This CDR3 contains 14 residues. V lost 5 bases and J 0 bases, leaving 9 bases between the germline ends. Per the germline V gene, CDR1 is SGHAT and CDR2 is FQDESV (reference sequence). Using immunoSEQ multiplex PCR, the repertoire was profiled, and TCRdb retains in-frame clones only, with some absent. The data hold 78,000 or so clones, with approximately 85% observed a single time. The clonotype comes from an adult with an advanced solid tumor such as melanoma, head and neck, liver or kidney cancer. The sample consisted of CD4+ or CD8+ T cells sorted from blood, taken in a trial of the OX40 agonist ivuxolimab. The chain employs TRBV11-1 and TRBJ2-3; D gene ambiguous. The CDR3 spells CASSPGSSTDTQYF. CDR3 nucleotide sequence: TGTGCCAGCAGCCCCGGGTCTAGCACAGATACGCAGTATTTT.